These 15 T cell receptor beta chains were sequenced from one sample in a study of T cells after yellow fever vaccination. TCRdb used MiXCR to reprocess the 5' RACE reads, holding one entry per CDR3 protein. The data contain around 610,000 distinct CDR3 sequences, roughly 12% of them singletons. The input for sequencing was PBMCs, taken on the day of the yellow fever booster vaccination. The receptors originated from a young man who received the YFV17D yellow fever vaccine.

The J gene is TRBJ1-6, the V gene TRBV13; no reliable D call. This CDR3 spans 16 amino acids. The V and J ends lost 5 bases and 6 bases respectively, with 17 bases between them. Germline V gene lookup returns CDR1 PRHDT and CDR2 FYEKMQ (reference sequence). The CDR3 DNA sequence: TGTGCCAGCAGCAGACGCCGGGAAAATCCTAATTCACCCCTCCACTTT. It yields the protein CASSRRRENPNSPLHF.

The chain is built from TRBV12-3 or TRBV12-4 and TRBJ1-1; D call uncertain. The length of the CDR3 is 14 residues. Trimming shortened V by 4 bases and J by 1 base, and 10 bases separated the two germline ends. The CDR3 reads CASSSLQRNTEAFF. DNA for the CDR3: TGTGCCAGCAGTTCCTTACAGAGGAACACTGAAGCTTTCTTT.

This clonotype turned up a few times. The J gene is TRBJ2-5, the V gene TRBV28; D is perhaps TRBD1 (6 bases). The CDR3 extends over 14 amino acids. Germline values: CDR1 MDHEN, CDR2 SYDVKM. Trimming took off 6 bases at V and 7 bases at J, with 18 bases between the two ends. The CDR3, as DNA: TGTGCCAGCAGGGGGGCGGTCCAGGCGGGGACCCAGTACTTC. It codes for CASRGAVQAGTQYF.

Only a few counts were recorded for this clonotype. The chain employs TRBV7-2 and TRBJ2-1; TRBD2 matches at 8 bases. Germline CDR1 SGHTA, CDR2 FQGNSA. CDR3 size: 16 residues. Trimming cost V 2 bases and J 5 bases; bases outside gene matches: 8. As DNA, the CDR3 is TGTGCCAGCAGCTTAACCCCGACTAGCGCCCACAATGAGCAGTTCTTC. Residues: CASSLTPTSAHNEQFF.

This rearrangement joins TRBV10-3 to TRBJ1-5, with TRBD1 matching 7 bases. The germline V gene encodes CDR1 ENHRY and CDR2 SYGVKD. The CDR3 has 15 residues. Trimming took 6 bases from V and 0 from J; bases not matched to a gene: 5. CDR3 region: CAISRRDSSNQPQHF. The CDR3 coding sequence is TGTGCCATCAGCCGCCGGGACAGTAGCAATCAGCCCCAGCATTTT.

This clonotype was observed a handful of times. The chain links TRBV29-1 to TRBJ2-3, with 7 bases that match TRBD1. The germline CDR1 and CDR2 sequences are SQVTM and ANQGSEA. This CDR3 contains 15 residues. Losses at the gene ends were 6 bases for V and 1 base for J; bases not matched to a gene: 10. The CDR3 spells CSVLMTGFRTDTQYF. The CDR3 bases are TGCAGCGTACTCATGACAGGGTTCCGCACAGATACGCAGTATTTT.

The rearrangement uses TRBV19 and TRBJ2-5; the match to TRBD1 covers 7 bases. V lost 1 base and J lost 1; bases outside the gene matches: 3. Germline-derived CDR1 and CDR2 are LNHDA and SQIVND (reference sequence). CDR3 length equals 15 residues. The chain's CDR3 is CASSIGWDSQETQYF. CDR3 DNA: TGTGCCAGTAGTATAGGCTGGGACAGCCAAGAGACCCAGTACTTC.

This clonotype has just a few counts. The CDR3 sequence is CASSYQVGPVIQYF. As DNA, the CDR3 is TGTGCCAGCAGTTACCAAGTGGGGCCGGTCATTCAGTACTTC. The rearrangement joins TRBV6-5 to TRBJ2-4, with D maybe TRBD1 (5 bases). This CDR3 is 14 amino acids long. Germline assignment: CDR1 MNHEY and CDR2 SVGAGI. Trimming took off 2 bases at V and 9 bases at J, with 14 bases between the two ends.

For the CDR3, the DNA is TGCAGTGCGAGTGGGAGGGCCATCACCCGCGAGCAGTACTTC. This translates into CSASGRAITREQYF. The chain couples TRBV20-1 to TRBJ2-7; 7 nucleotides match TRBD2. Losses at the gene ends were 6 bases for V and 6 bases for J; bases not matched to a gene: 14. The CDR3 loop spans 14 amino acids. Germline loops: CDR1 DFQATT, CDR2 SNEGSKA (reference sequence).

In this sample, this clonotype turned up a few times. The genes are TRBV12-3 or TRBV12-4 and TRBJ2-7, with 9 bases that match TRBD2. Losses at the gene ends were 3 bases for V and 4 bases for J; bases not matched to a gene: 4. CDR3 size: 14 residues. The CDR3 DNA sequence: TGTGCCAGCAGTTTGACAGCGGGAGGTTACGAGCAGTACTTC. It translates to CASSLTAGGYEQYF.

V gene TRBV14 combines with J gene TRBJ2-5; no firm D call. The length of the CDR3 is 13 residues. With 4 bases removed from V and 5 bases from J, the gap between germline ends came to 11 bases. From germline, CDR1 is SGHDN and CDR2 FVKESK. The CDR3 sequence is CASSLQHGETQYF. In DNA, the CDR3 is TGTGCCAGCAGCCTTCAGCACGGGGAGACCCAGTACTTC.

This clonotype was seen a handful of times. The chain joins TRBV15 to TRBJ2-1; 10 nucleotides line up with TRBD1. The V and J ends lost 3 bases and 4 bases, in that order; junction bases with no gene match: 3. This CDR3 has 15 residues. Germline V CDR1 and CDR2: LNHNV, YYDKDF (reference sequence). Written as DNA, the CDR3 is TGTGCCACCAGCAGTTGGGACAGGGGATACAATGAGCAGTTCTTC. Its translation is CATSSWDRGYNEQFF.

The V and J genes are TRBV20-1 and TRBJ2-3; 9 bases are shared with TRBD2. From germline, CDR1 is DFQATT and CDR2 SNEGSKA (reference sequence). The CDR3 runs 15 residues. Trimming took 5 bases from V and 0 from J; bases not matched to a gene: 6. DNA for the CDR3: TGCAGTGCTGGCGCTAGCGGGAAAAGCACAGATACGCAGTATTTT. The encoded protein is CSAGASGKSTDTQYF.

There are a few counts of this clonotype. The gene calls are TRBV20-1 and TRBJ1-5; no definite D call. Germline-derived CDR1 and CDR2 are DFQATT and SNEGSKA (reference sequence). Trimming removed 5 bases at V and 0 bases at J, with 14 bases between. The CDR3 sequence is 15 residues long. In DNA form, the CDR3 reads TGCAGTGCTCCGTTGGGAGGATATAGCAATCAGCCCCAGCATTTT. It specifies CSAPLGGYSNQPQHF.

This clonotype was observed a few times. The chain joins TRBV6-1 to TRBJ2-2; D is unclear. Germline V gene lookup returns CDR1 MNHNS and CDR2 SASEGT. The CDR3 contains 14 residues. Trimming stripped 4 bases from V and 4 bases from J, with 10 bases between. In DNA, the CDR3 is TGTGCCAGCAGTGTGGAATGGGCCACCGGGGAGCTGTTTTTT. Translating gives CASSVEWATGELFF.